Listed here is a single TCR beta chain. Its antigen is not identified. This record belongs to a study of shared clonotypes between healthy human individuals. Study in general: Donors had three CD4 naive, three CD4 memory, two CD8 naive and one CD8 memory plate apiece. Study findings and constraints: The study sampled only blood, and tissue repertoires likely differ.

Germline V gene data show CDR1 as MGHRA and CDR2 as YSYEKL. CDR3 length equals 14 residues. V lost 4 bases, J lost 6 bases, and 13 bases lay in between. Source study methods: ImmunoSEQ sequences covered only the junction and lacked quality scores; filtering therefore differed. Using immunoSEQ multiplex PCR, the repertoire was profiled, and TCRdb retains in-frame clones only, with some absent. V, J and clone size are those of that table, while D and trimming were read from the DNA. In the table there are over a million clones, roughly 80% of which are singletons. This clonotype originated in a man between 18 and 29 years old in good health. Material for sequencing was memory CD4+ T cells sorted from blood. Subset reported: CD45RA-negative fraction. The chain employs TRBV4-1 and TRBJ1-5; TRBD1 is a possible D gene (5 bases). The CDR3 DNA is TGCGCCAGCAGCCCACTAGGGGTCAGTCAGCCCCAGCATTTT. Translating it yields CASSPLGVSQPQHF.